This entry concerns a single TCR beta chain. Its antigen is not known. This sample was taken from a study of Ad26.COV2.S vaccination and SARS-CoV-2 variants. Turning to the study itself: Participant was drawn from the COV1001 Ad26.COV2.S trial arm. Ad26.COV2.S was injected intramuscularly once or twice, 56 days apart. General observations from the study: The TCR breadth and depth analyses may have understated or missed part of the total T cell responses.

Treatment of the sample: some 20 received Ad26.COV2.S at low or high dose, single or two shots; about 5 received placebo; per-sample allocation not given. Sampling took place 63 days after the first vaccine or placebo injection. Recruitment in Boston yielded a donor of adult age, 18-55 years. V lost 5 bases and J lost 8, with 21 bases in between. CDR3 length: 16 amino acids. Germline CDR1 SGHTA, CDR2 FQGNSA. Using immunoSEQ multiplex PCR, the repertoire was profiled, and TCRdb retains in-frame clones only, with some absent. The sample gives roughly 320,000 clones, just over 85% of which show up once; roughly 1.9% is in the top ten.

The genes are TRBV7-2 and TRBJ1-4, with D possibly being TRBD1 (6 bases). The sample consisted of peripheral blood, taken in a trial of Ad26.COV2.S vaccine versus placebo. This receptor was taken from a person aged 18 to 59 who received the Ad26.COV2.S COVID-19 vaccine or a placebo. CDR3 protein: CASSLTGTSSFEKLFF. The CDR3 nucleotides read TGTGCCAGCAGCCTCACCGGGACAAGTTCTTTCGAAAAACTGTTTTTT.